This T cell receptor beta chain emerged from a study of cytomegalovirus exposure and HLA in healthy donors. Likely unrecorded immune exposures existed in these nominally healthy donors. General study points: Segments of the TCR beta V type were, in most cases, productive about 90% or about 30% of the time in an earlier analysis. Presence/absence analysis assumed near-uniform sequencing depth across donors.

The PCR contained 60 Vbeta and 13 Jbeta primers. TCRdb keeps only in-frame clones here, not all; method: immunoSEQ multiplex PCR. Here the sample spans roughly 77,000 clones, 60% to 80% being singletons. Regarding this clone: Its specificity is unknown.

CDR1 and CDR2 from the germline V gene are SGHNT and YYREEE (reference sequence). With V trimmed by 2 bases and J by 2 bases, 4 bases remained unmatched. This CDR3 is 14 amino acids long. Sequenced input: PBMCs. The rearrangement uses TRBV5-4 and TRBJ2-7, with 7 nucleotides matching TRBD1. This TCR came from a woman aged 40 to 50 in good health and CMV-seropositive. CDR3 DNA sequence: TGTGCCAGCAGCTTCGGGACAGAACCCTACGAGCAGTACTTC. As protein: CASSFGTEPYEQYF.